Below, 6 T cell receptor beta chains from the same sample are listed, as sequenced in a study of T cells in Graves' hyperthyroidism and ophthalmopathy. Amplification of TCR beta CDR3 regions used RNA as the template. Carried out on the TCR CDR3, a first-round RT-PCR used the HTBI primer set. TCRdb reprocessed the multiplex PCR reads with MiXCR, giving one entry per CDR3 protein. The sample holds under 450,000 distinct CDR3 sequences; about a sixth are singletons and the top ten take around 7.3%. The sample was blood. The receptors derive from a woman in her late teens or twenties with Graves' hyperthyroidism.

This clonotype was seen repeatedly, ten times or more. The V gene is TRBV3-1, the J gene TRBJ1-2; no definite D call. The germline V and J ends were trimmed by 3 bases and 6 bases, with 14 bases remaining between them. The CDR3 has 14 residues. Germline V CDR1 and CDR2: LGHDT, YNNKEL (reference sequence). The CDR3 DNA reads TGTGCCAGCAGCCACTCAAGATGGGATAATGGCTACACCTTC. Protein sequence: CASSHSRWDNGYTF.

This clonotype was counted at least ten times. The chain recombines TRBV12-5 with TRBJ2-5; 11 bases line up with TRBD1. Trimming removed 0 bases from V and 5 bases from J; junction bases left unmatched: 8. The CDR3 totals 17 residues. Germline assignment: CDR1 LGHNT and CDR2 FRNRAP. The CDR3 nucleotides read TGTGCTAGTGGTTTGGTCCATCGGACAGGGGGCATCGAGACCCAGTACTTC. As protein: CASGLVHRTGGIETQYF. Together with reference TRBV12-5 and TRBJ2-5, the CDR3 gives the full variable domain: DARVTQTPRHKVTEMGQEVTMRCQPILGHNTVFWYRQTMMQGLELLAYFRNRAPLDDSGMPKDRFSAEMPDATLATLKIQPSEPRDSAVYFCASGLVHRTGGIETQYFGPGTRLLVL.

This clonotype was recorded many times. The chain has TRBV7-9 and TRBJ2-2; 10 nucleotides align to TRBD1. Trimming removed 2 bases from V and 7 bases from J; junction bases left unmatched: 7. The CDR3 totals 16 residues. The germline V gene encodes CDR1 SEHNR and CDR2 FQNEAQ (reference sequence). CDR3 sequence reads: CASSLSGQGPDGELFF. CDR3 nucleotides: TGTGCCAGCAGCTTATCGGGACAGGGGCCCGACGGGGAGCTGTTTTTT.

The V call is TRBV7-2, the J call TRBJ2-5, with 8 bases that match TRBD1. CDR3 size: 16 residues. Trimming took 4 bases from V and 2 from J; bases not matched to a gene: 9. The germline V gene has CDR1 SGHTA and CDR2 FQGNSA. In DNA, the CDR3 is TGTGCCAGCAGCTCAAGGCGGACAGGGAGTCAAGAGACCCAGTACTTC. This sequence encodes CASSSRRTGSQETQYF.

The table lists this clonotype with many counts. The chain carries TRBV12-5 and TRBJ1-5, with no clear D. Deletions cut 3 bases from V and 1 base from J, with 28 bases between. The germline V gene encodes CDR1 LGHNT and CDR2 FRNRAP. The CDR3 has 21 residues. CDR3 nucleotide sequence: TGTGCTAGTGGTTTTCGGGTGAACTCGTATATACCCCCGGGGAGCAATCAGCCCCAGCATTTT. Its translation: CASGFRVNSYIPPGSNQPQHF.

This clonotype came up a few times. The chain is built from TRBV5-1 and TRBJ1-4; D unclear. Trimming cost V 0 bases and J 7 bases, with 16 bases left between them. Germline V gives CDR1 SGHRS, CDR2 YFSETQ. The CDR3 length is 16 residues. The CDR3 here is CASSLGGAAFGEKLFF. CDR3 DNA: TGCGCCAGCAGCTTGGGTGGAGCTGCTTTTGGTGAAAAACTGTTTTTT.